Following are 32 T cell receptor beta chains from one sample sequenced in a study of T cell changes during pregnancy in multiple sclerosis. The protocol was immunoSEQ multiplex PCR, while the TCRdb copy is restricted to in-frame clones and leaves out a portion. The table has fewer than 40,000 clones, 92% seen once. The sequencing used CD4+ T cells from peripheral blood mononuclear cells, collected in the third trimester of pregnancy. These receptors were taken from a female donor with multiple sclerosis, enrolled in a pregnancy study.

This clone was detected once. The CDR3 coding sequence is TGTGCCAGCAGTTACTCGTCCGAGTCGAACACCGGGGAGCTGTTTTTT. Its translation: CASSYSSESNTGELFF. The V call is TRBV6-6, the J call TRBJ2-2; D is unclear. In germline, CDR1 is MNHNY, CDR2 SVGAGI (reference sequence). The CDR3 covers 16 residues. Trimming removed 0 bases from V and 0 bases from J, with 8 bases in between.

This chain links TRBV10-1 with TRBJ2-7, with 8 bases fitting TRBD1. Germline V gene lookup returns CDR1 WNHNN and CDR2 SYGVQD (reference sequence). CDR3 length: 15 residues. With 4 bases clipped from V and 4 bases from J, the junction kept 9 bases outside the gene matches. CDR3 residues: CASSGSGTGSYEQYF. CDR3 sequence (DNA): TGCGCCAGCAGTGGGTCCGGGACAGGATCGTACGAGCAGTACTTC.

The CDR3 region is CSVAWANEKLFF. The CDR3 nucleotides are TGCAGCGTTGCATGGGCGAATGAAAAACTGTTTTTT. The rearrangement links TRBV29-1 to TRBJ1-4; D ambiguous. This CDR3 region has 12 residues. CDR1 SQVTM and CDR2 ANQGSEA come from the germline V gene. V was pared by 4 bases and J by 5 bases, with 8 bases between.

This chain joins TRBV5-5 and TRBJ2-7; tentatively, D is TRBD1 (6 bases). Trimming left V 2 bases short and J 2 bases short, with 8 bases between. In germline, CDR1 is SGHKS, CDR2 YYEKEE (reference sequence). The CDR3 contains 13 residues. The CDR3 protein is CASSFWGPYEQYF. The CDR3 nucleotides are TGTGCCAGCAGCTTCTGGGGGCCCTACGAGCAGTACTTC. The entire variable domain, with the rest obtained from reference TRBV5-5 and TRBJ2-7, is as follows: DAGVTQSPTHLIKTRGQQVTLRCSPISGHKSVSWYQQVLGQGPQFIFQYYEKEERGRGNFPDRFSARQFPNYSSELNVNALLLGDSALYLCASSFWGPYEQYFGPGTRLTVT.

The gene calls are TRBV18 and TRBJ2-1, with D tentatively TRBD1 (5 bases). Trimming took off 2 bases at V and 8 bases at J, with 13 bases between the two ends. This CDR3 is 14 amino acids long. Germline lookup yields CDR1 KGHSH and CDR2 LQKENI. CDR3 DNA sequence: TGTGCCAGCTCACCAGATACAGGATTCTATGAGCAGTTCTTC. Encoded protein: CASSPDTGFYEQFF.

The chain employs TRBV11-2 and TRBJ2-5; D remains unclear. Germline V gene sequence: CDR1 SGHAT, CDR2 FQNNGV. This CDR3 spans 12 amino acids. V was cut by 2 bases and J by 5 bases, with 6 bases left in between. As DNA, the CDR3 is TGTGCCAGCAGCTTATTCGGGGAGACCCAGTACTTC. This codes for CASSLFGETQYF.

The chain is built from TRBV7-8 and TRBJ2-1; 9 nucleotides match TRBD2. Germline V gives CDR1 SGHVS, CDR2 FQNEAQ. The CDR3 runs 15 residues. J gave up 5 bases and V 2 bases, and 4 bases lay outside the gene matches. CDR3 sequence: CASSLQLAGHNEQFF. DNA of the CDR3: TGTGCCAGCAGCTTACAACTAGCGGGCCACAATGAGCAGTTCTTC.

The chain uses TRBV28 and TRBJ2-3, with 9 bases aligning to TRBD1. In germline, CDR1 is MDHEN, CDR2 SYDVKM. Germline trimming cut 3 bases from V and 8 bases from J; bases unmatched to any gene: 0. The CDR3 is 12 residues long. In DNA, the CDR3 is TGTGCCAGCAGTTTGGGACAGGGTACGCAGTATTTT. Translating it yields CASSLGQGTQYF.

In its sample, this clone is medium-sized. This chain joins TRBV29-1 and TRBJ2-6; TRBD1 matches 7 bases. The V segment lost 8 bases and the J segment 0 bases; nucleotides outside the gene matches: 10. Germline values: CDR1 SQVTM, CDR2 ANQGSEA. This CDR3 is 16 amino acids long. CDR3 bases: TGCAGCACCGAGGGACAGTCCGACTCTGGGGCCAACGTCCTGACTTTC. Protein sequence: CSTEGQSDSGANVLTF.

The rearrangement uses TRBV25-1 and TRBJ2-7; a possible D gene is TRBD1 (6 bases). Germline-derived CDR1 and CDR2 are MGHDK and SYGVNS. The CDR3 is 15 amino acids. V was shortened by 3 bases and J by 6 bases, with 18 bases between the two germline ends. The CDR3 loop is CASSDRTAWSGEQYF. The CDR3 DNA sequence: TGTGCCAGCAGTGATCGGACAGCTTGGTCGGGCGAGCAGTACTTC.

V gene TRBV19 combines with J gene TRBJ2-3; possibly TRBD1 for D (6 bases). The germline V and J ends were trimmed by 8 bases and 6 bases, with 21 bases remaining between them. There are 15 residues in the CDR3. In germline, CDR1 is LNHDA, CDR2 SQIVND (reference sequence). The CDR3 nucleotides read TGTGCCAGTGTTCCCACAGGGTCCCGCGTGGATACGCAGTATTTT. It specifies CASVPTGSRVDTQYF.

The rearrangement links TRBV5-1 to TRBJ2-2; 14 bases fit TRBD2. Germline CDR1 SGHRS, CDR2 YFSETQ. The CDR3 contains 17 residues. J was trimmed by 6 bases and V by 5 bases; bases with no gene match: 9. The CDR3 nucleotides are TGCGCCAGCAGTCGCGGGACTAGCGGGAGAGGTTCCGGGGAGCTGTTTTTT. This translates into CASSRGTSGRGSGELFF. Drawing the rest from reference TRBV5-1 and TRBJ2-2, the complete variable domain is KAGVTQTPRYLIKTRGQQVTLSCSPISGHRSVSWYQQTPGQGLQFLFEYFSETQRNKGNFPGRFSGRQFSNSRSEMNVSTLELGDSALYLCASSRGTSGRGSGELFFGEGSRLTVL.

The V gene is TRBV10-3, the J gene TRBJ1-1; D may be TRBD1 (6 bases). The V end was cut by 10 bases, the J end by 5 bases, with 14 bases between. In germline, CDR1 is ENHRY, CDR2 SYGVKD. There are 12 residues in the CDR3. DNA for the CDR3: TGTGCCACCAACAGGGAGGGGACTGAAGCTTTCTTT. Its protein product is CATNREGTEAFF.

The genes are TRBV18 and TRBJ1-5, with unresolved D. V shed 0 bases and J shed 0 bases, with 9 bases lying between them. Germline loops: CDR1 KGHSH, CDR2 LQKENI. The CDR3 is 16 residues long. CDR3 in amino acids: CASSPPRQNSNQPQHF. The CDR3 DNA reads TGTGCCAGCTCACCACCGCGGCAGAATAGCAATCAGCCCCAGCATTTT.

The chain joins TRBV6-5 to TRBJ2-7; 9 bases align to TRBD1. From germline, CDR1 is MNHEY and CDR2 SVGAGI. The CDR3 length is 15 residues. The ends lost 0 bases at V and 3 bases at J; junction bases unmatched: 3. CDR3: CASSYSRDRDYEQYF. CDR3 DNA sequence: TGTGCCAGCAGTTACTCGAGGGACAGGGACTACGAGCAGTACTTC.

The chain is built from TRBV4-2 and TRBJ2-7; the match to TRBD2 covers 12 bases. The germline V gene encodes CDR1 LGHNA and CDR2 YNFKEQ. The CDR3 extends over 16 amino acids. V was pared by 6 bases and J by 3 bases, with 9 bases of the junction left unmatched. The CDR3 sequence is CASSEDTSGRHYEQYF. The CDR3 DNA is TGTGCCAGCAGTGAAGACACTAGCGGGAGGCACTACGAGCAGTACTTC.

The rearrangement joins TRBV7-3 to TRBJ2-4; D possibly corresponds to TRBD2 (6 bases). V was trimmed by 4 bases and J by 3 bases, leaving 7 bases between them. Per the germline V gene, CDR1 is SGHTA and CDR2 is FQGTGA. The CDR3 totals 13 residues. CDR3 protein: CASSSGGKNIQYF. The CDR3 DNA follows: TGTGCCAGCAGCTCCGGGGGCAAAAACATTCAGTACTTC.

V is TRBV28 and J is TRBJ1-2; D perhaps matches TRBD1 (6 bases). Trimming cost V 4 bases and J 4 bases, with 19 bases left between them. CDR1 and CDR2 (germline): MDHEN, SYDVKM. The CDR3 extends over 16 amino acids. As DNA, the CDR3 is TGTGCCAGCAGTTATGGTGTTTTGGACAGTCTCTATGGCTACACCTTC. Translated: CASSYGVLDSLYGYTF.

The chain carries TRBV7-9 and TRBJ2-2; TRBD2 matches at 8 bases. Germline V gene lookup returns CDR1 SEHNR and CDR2 FQNEAQ (reference sequence). The trim removed 3 bases at V and 3 bases at J, leaving 9 bases unmatched. There are 17 residues in the CDR3. CDR3 DNA: TGTGCCAGCAGCTTTATTCCGGGAGGGCCTTACACCGGGGAGCTGTTTTTT. Its protein product is CASSFIPGGPYTGELFF.

This sequence joins TRBV10-3 and TRBJ1-2; a possible D gene is TRBD1 (6 bases). This CDR3 region has 14 residues. Trimming took off 3 bases at V and 3 bases at J, with 11 bases between the two ends. From germline, CDR1 is ENHRY and CDR2 SYGVKD. The DNA of the CDR3 is TGTGCCATCAGTGACACCAGGGGAGACTATGGCTACACCTTC. Protein sequence: CAISDTRGDYGYTF.

This rearrangement joins TRBV18 to TRBJ1-3, with D tentatively TRBD1 (5 bases). V dropped 6 bases and J dropped 0 bases, with 15 bases sitting between them. This CDR3 is built from 16 residues. Germline V gene sequence: CDR1 KGHSH, CDR2 LQKENI. DNA for the CDR3: TGTGCCAGCTCCCTCAATCAGGGCCTCTCTGGAAACACCATATATTTT. This codes for CASSLNQGLSGNTIYF. The variable domain in full, with the rest retrieved from reference TRBV18 and TRBJ1-3, is NAGVMQNPRHLVRRRGQEARLRCSPMKGHSHVYWYRQLPEEGLKFMVYLQKENIIDESGMPKERFSAEFPKEGPSILRIQQVVRGDSAAYFCASSLNQGLSGNTIYFGEGSWLTVV.

The chain recombines TRBV6-1 with TRBJ2-5; no definite D call. The V gene lost 3 bases and the J gene lost 6 bases, with 5 bases spanning the gap. CDR3 length equals 11 residues. Per the germline V gene, CDR1 is MNHNS and CDR2 is SASEGT. CDR3 residues: CASSERKTQYF. The CDR3 DNA reads TGTGCCAGCAGTGAGCGTAAGACCCAGTACTTC.

The V call is TRBV4-2, the J call TRBJ2-3; no firm D call. V was pared by 0 bases and J by 4 bases, with 11 bases between. The V gene's germline CDR1 is LGHNA and CDR2 YNFKEQ. This CDR3 comprises 15 residues. CDR3 coding DNA: TGTGCCAGCAGCCAAGATAGTGCCTATTCAGATACGCAGTATTTT. Encoded protein: CASSQDSAYSDTQYF.

The chain uses TRBV5-1 and TRBJ2-1, with 10 bases fitting TRBD1. Germline lookup yields CDR1 SGHRS and CDR2 YFSETQ. The V segment lost 3 bases and the J segment 9 bases; nucleotides outside the gene matches: 9. The CDR3 is made up of 15 amino acids. The DNA for the CDR3 is TGCGCCAGCAGCTATGTGGGACAGGGGATTCGTGAGCAGTTCTTC. Protein: CASSYVGQGIREQFF.

The chain joins TRBV6-1 to TRBJ2-3, with a tentative D call TRBD2 (5 bases). V was shortened by 6 bases and J by 2 bases, with 15 bases between the two germline ends. CDR1 is MNHNS and CDR2 is SASEGT in the germline V gene. The CDR3 is 15 residues long. The CDR3 bases are TGTGCCAGCAGCGGAAGCGGCGGATCCACAGATACGCAGTATTTT. Translation gives CASSGSGGSTDTQYF.

This chain joins TRBV29-1 and TRBJ2-2; no clear D. Germline assignment: CDR1 SQVTM and CDR2 ANQGSEA. V lost 4 bases, J lost 4 bases, and 10 bases lay in between. The CDR3 sequence is 13 residues long. CDR3 nucleotide sequence: TGCAGCGTTGCCGGGTTAGGCACCGGGGAGCTGTTTTTT. Protein sequence: CSVAGLGTGELFF.

The chain uses TRBV10-3 and TRBJ2-7, with 10 bases aligning to TRBD1. The germline gives CDR1 ENHRY, CDR2 SYGVKD. The CDR3 spans 14 residues. Trimming removed 10 bases from V and 0 bases from J; junction bases left unmatched: 6. CDR3 residues: CATRGDRGSYEQYF. The CDR3 DNA follows: TGTGCCACCCGGGGGGACAGGGGCTCCTACGAGCAGTACTTC.

This clone was seen a few times. The chain combines TRBV19 with TRBJ1-1; D call uncertain. Germline V lookup: CDR1 LNHDA, CDR2 SQIVND (reference sequence). Trimming left V 7 bases short and J 10 bases short, with 13 bases between. CDR3 length: 11 amino acids. CDR3 bases: TGTGCCAGTACCGATTGGCGGGGAGCTTTCTTT. Translating it yields CASTDWRGAFF.

The gene calls are TRBV5-6 and TRBJ2-5; 12 positions agree with TRBD2. V lost 5 bases to trimming and J lost 1 base; unmatched junction nucleotides: 3. Germline CDR1 SGHDT, CDR2 YYEEEE. There are 15 residues in the CDR3. CDR3 in DNA: TGTGCCAGCAGACGGACTAGCGGGGCCCAAGAGACCCAGTACTTC. This sequence encodes CASRRTSGAQETQYF.

The V call is TRBV15, the J call TRBJ2-7, with D possibly TRBD2 on 5 matching bases. The CDR3 length is 15 residues. Germline-derived CDR1 and CDR2 are LNHNV and YYDKDF (reference sequence). V shed 4 bases and J shed 0 bases, with 13 bases lying between them. The CDR3 DNA reads TGTGCCACCAGCAAAAGGGCGACTAACTCCTACGAGCAGTACTTC. Translated, it gives CATSKRATNSYEQYF.

The V and J genes are TRBV19 and TRBJ1-1; D is ambiguous. V was clipped by 9 bases and J by 3 bases, with 20 bases between them. CDR1 LNHDA and CDR2 SQIVND come from the germline V gene (reference sequence). There are 15 residues in the CDR3. In DNA, the CDR3 is TGTGCCAGCTCTCCATGGGAGGGAAAGCACACTGAAGCTTTCTTT. This codes for CASSPWEGKHTEAFF.

In its sample, this clone was seen once. The chain has TRBV4-3 and TRBJ1-1; D possibly corresponds to TRBD1 (5 bases). The CDR3 consists of 13 residues. Germline V gives CDR1 LGHNA, CDR2 YSLEER. Deletions cut 8 bases from V and 0 bases from J, with 10 bases between. The CDR3 reads CASGRGMNTEAFF. The CDR3 nucleotides are TGCGCCAGCGGACGGGGGATGAACACTGAAGCTTTCTTT.